The rows below give T cell receptor beta chains drawn from one sample of a study of identical twins. A single record per CDR3 protein comes from TCRdb applying MiXCR to the 5' RACE reads. The sample includes 1.5 million to 2 million distinct CDR3 sequences, around a third of them seen just once. The material sequenced was cord blood. These receptors were collected from a newborn girl in good health. The CDR3 runs from the conserved cysteine through the conserved F or W. A D gene is named only where the DNA matches it firmly. A clone size is listed for some rows: how often the clone was seen (once, few, many), or a class if it is expanded.

CDR3 protein: CSASRDMNTEAFF
CDR3 DNA: TGCAGTGCTAGTCGGGACATGAACACTGAAGCTTTCTTT
V gene: TRBV20-1
J gene: TRBJ1-1
clone size: .
D gene: .

CDR3 protein: CASSQVLGIAGQETQYF
CDR3 DNA: TGTGCCAGCAGCCAAGTCCTCGGGATAGCGGGCCAAGAGACCCAGTACTTC
V gene: TRBV4-2
J gene: TRBJ2-5
clone size: few
D gene: TRBD2

CDR3 protein: CASSWRWGARNSPLHF
CDR3 DNA: TGCGCCAGCAGCTGGAGGTGGGGCGCGAGAAATTCACCCCTCCACTTT
V gene: TRBV5-1
J gene: TRBJ1-6
clone size: .
D gene: .

CDR3 protein: CASSLAGLAGGPSVGDTQYF
CDR3 DNA: TGTGCCAGCAGCTTAGCGGGACTAGCGGGAGGGCCCTCGGTTGGAGATACGCAGTATTTT
V gene: TRBV7-2
J gene: TRBJ2-3
clone size: few
D gene: TRBD2

CDR3 protein: CASSKRGTYPTSTDTQYF
CDR3 DNA: TGTGCCAGCAGCAAACGAGGGACTTACCCAACCAGCACAGATACGCAGTATTTT
V gene: TRBV21-1
J gene: TRBJ2-3
clone size: few
D gene: .

CDR3 protein: CATRDPSGNEQYF
CDR3 DNA: TGTGCCACCAGGGACCCGTCCGGCAATGAGCAGTACTTC
V gene: TRBV24-1
J gene: TRBJ2-5
clone size: .
D gene: .

CDR3 protein: CASSQDESSGRKTQYF
CDR3 DNA: TGTGCCAGCAGCCAAGACGAGTCTAGCGGGAGAAAGACCCAGTACTTC
V gene: TRBV4-2
J gene: TRBJ2-5
clone size: few
D gene: TRBD2

CDR3 protein: CSASIQSYGYTF
CDR3 DNA: TGCAGTGCTAGTATACAGTCCTATGGCTACACCTTC
V gene: TRBV20-1
J gene: TRBJ1-2
clone size: many
D gene: .

CDR3 protein: CASSQDRGQGPIQETQYF
CDR3 DNA: TGTGCCAGCAGCCAAGATAGGGGACAGGGACCAATCCAAGAGACCCAGTACTTC
V gene: TRBV4-2
J gene: TRBJ2-5
clone size: few
D gene: TRBD1

CDR3 protein: CASSLGKVGGDGTDTQYF
CDR3 DNA: TGTGCCAGCAGTTTAGGCAAGGTCGGCGGGGATGGCACAGATACGCAGTATTTT
V gene: TRBV12-3/TRBV12-4
J gene: TRBJ2-3
clone size: few
D gene: .

CDR3 protein: CASSKQQGYEAFF
CDR3 DNA: TGTGCCAGCAGTAAACAACAGGGCTATGAAGCTTTCTTT
V gene: TRBV6-4
J gene: TRBJ1-1
clone size: once
D gene: .

CDR3 protein: CASSEGQGAHQPQHF
CDR3 DNA: TGTGCCAGCAGTGAGGGACAGGGGGCTCATCAGCCCCAGCATTTT
V gene: TRBV6-1
J gene: TRBJ1-5
clone size: few
D gene: TRBD1

CDR3 protein: CASSPRLAGTSTGTQYF
CDR3 DNA: TGTGCCAGCAGCCCCCGACTAGCGGGTACTAGCACAGGTACGCAGTATTTT
V gene: TRBV25-1
J gene: TRBJ2-3
clone size: .
D gene: TRBD2

CDR3 protein: CASSSDRDSYNEQFF
CDR3 DNA: TGTGCCAGCAGCTCGGACAGAGATTCCTACAATGAGCAGTTCTTC
V gene: TRBV7-9
J gene: TRBJ2-1
clone size: .
D gene: .

CDR3 protein: CASSLWTGGYTF
CDR3 DNA: TGTGCCAGCAGCCTCTGGACGGGGGGCTACACCTTC
V gene: TRBV7-9
J gene: TRBJ1-2
clone size: .
D gene: .

CDR3 protein: CATSRDGSVGQGAFF
CDR3 DNA: .
V gene: TRBV15
J gene: TRBJ2-1
clone size: .
D gene: .

CDR3 protein: CASSDTSGRPLLRETQYF
CDR3 DNA: TGTGCCAGCAGTGATACTAGCGGGAGACCTTTACTAAGGGAGACCCAGTACTTC
V gene: TRBV2
J gene: TRBJ2-5
clone size: .
D gene: TRBD2

CDR3 protein: CASSMDSYEQYF
CDR3 DNA: TGTGCCAGCAGCATGGACAGTTACGAGCAGTACTTC
V gene: TRBV19
J gene: TRBJ2-7
clone size: .
D gene: .

CDR3 protein: CASSYRTGSTDTQYF
CDR3 DNA: TGTGCCAGCAGTTACCGGACAGGCAGCACAGATACGCAGTATTTT
V gene: TRBV6-5
J gene: TRBJ2-3
clone size: .
D gene: TRBD1

CDR3 protein: CASSQDGGRTNQPQHF
CDR3 DNA: TGCGCCAGCAGCCAAGACGGCGGTCGTACGAATCAGCCCCAGCATTTT
V gene: TRBV4-1
J gene: TRBJ1-5
clone size: few
D gene: .

CDR3 protein: CASGTSGSGNEQYF
CDR3 DNA: TGTGCCAGCGGGACTAGCGGGAGTGGCAATGAGCAGTACTTC
V gene: TRBV3-1
J gene: TRBJ2-5
clone size: .
D gene: TRBD2

CDR3 protein: CSVDTSGNTGELFF
CDR3 DNA: TGCAGCGTGGATACTAGCGGGAACACCGGGGAGCTGTTTTTT
V gene: TRBV29-1
J gene: TRBJ2-2
clone size: .
D gene: TRBD2

CDR3 protein: CASSLWGQGAAFF
CDR3 DNA: .
V gene: TRBV12-1
J gene: TRBJ1-1
clone size: few
D gene: .

CDR3 protein: CASSQDLKRRGDTQYF
CDR3 DNA: TGTGCCAGCAGCCAAGATCTAAAGCGGAGGGGGGATACGCAGTATTTT
V gene: TRBV4-2
J gene: TRBJ2-3
clone size: .
D gene: .

CDR3 protein: CASTLLLPTGNTEAFF
CDR3 DNA: TGTGCCAGCACCTTACTCTTACCTACAGGGAACACTGAAGCTTTCTTT
V gene: TRBV7-8
J gene: TRBJ1-1
clone size: .
D gene: .

CDR3 protein: CASSSPGSSYEQYF
CDR3 DNA: TGTGCCAGCAGTTCCCCCGGGAGCTCCTACGAGCAGTACTTC
V gene: TRBV6-2/TRBV6-3
J gene: TRBJ2-7
clone size: many
D gene: .

CDR3 protein: CASSLVPGGHDRAISYNEQFF
CDR3 DNA: TGCGCCAGCAGCTTGGTACCCGGGGGGCACGATAGGGCCATATCCTACAATGAGCAGTTCTTC
V gene: TRBV5-1
J gene: TRBJ2-1
clone size: .
D gene: .

CDR3 protein: CASSPVRGRDEQYF
CDR3 DNA: TGTGCCAGCAGTCCAGTTAGAGGGCGCGACGAGCAGTACTTC
V gene: TRBV7-2
J gene: TRBJ2-7
clone size: .
D gene: .

CDR3 protein: CSASSPGGTGELFF
CDR3 DNA: TGCAGTGCTAGCAGCCCCGGAGGCACCGGGGAGCTGTTTTTT
V gene: TRBV20-1
J gene: TRBJ2-2
clone size: .
D gene: .

CDR3 protein: CSARRGQLNQPQHF
CDR3 DNA: TGCAGTGCTAGAAGGGGACAGTTAAATCAGCCCCAGCATTTT
V gene: TRBV20-1
J gene: TRBJ1-5
clone size: once
D gene: TRBD1

CDR3 protein: CASSSRGGSYEQYF
CDR3 DNA: TGTGCCAGCAGTTCGAGAGGGGGGTCCTACGAGCAGTACTTC
V gene: TRBV7-2
J gene: TRBJ2-7
clone size: many
D gene: .

CDR3 protein: CASSRGIYYEQYF
CDR3 DNA: TGTGCCAGCAGCCGCGGAATATACTACGAGCAGTACTTC
V gene: TRBV7-9
J gene: TRBJ2-7
clone size: .
D gene: .

CDR3 protein: CSGTDNPNQPQHF
CDR3 DNA: TGCAGTGGAACGGACAACCCGAATCAGCCCCAGCATTTT
V gene: TRBV20-1
J gene: TRBJ1-5
clone size: .
D gene: .

CDR3 protein: CASSPGSVRGRLNANYGYTF
CDR3 DNA: TGTGCCAGCAGCCCCGGGTCGGTCAGGGGGCGCCTAAATGCTAACTATGGCTACACCTTC
V gene: TRBV7-6
J gene: TRBJ1-2
clone size: .
D gene: TRBD1

CDR3 protein: CSVEGLASNEQFF
CDR3 DNA: TGCAGCGTTGAAGGACTAGCGTCCAATGAGCAGTTCTTC
V gene: TRBV29-1
J gene: TRBJ2-1
clone size: .
D gene: TRBD2

CDR3 protein: CASSLVGGGLTSSYEQYF
CDR3 DNA: TGTGCCAGCAGTTTAGTCGGCGGGGGACTAACAAGCTCCTACGAGCAGTACTTC
V gene: TRBV28
J gene: TRBJ2-7
clone size: few
D gene: TRBD2

CDR3 protein: CASSLTRTGPSGANVLTF
CDR3 DNA: TGCGCCAGCAGCTTGACCCGGACAGGCCCTTCTGGGGCCAACGTCCTGACTTTC
V gene: TRBV5-1
J gene: TRBJ2-6
clone size: .
D gene: TRBD1

CDR3 protein: CASSYTRINEKLFF
CDR3 DNA: TGTGCCAGCAGTTACACACGGATTAATGAAAAACTGTTTTTT
V gene: TRBV6-6
J gene: TRBJ1-4
clone size: .
D gene: .

CDR3 protein: CATSSSGRAYNEQFF
CDR3 DNA: TGTGCCACCAGTTCGAGCGGGAGGGCCTACAATGAGCAGTTCTTC
V gene: TRBV24-1
J gene: TRBJ2-1
clone size: .
D gene: TRBD2

CDR3 protein: CSVLNRGGNTGELFF
CDR3 DNA: TGCAGCGTTCTAAACAGGGGAGGGAACACCGGGGAGCTGTTTTTT
V gene: TRBV29-1
J gene: TRBJ2-2
clone size: .
D gene: .

CDR3 protein: CASSLVVAGDTYNEQFF
CDR3 DNA: TGCGCCAGCAGCTTGGTGGTAGCGGGGGATACCTACAATGAGCAGTTCTTC
V gene: TRBV5-1
J gene: TRBJ2-1
clone size: many
D gene: TRBD2

CDR3 protein: CASSERRGRNQPQHF
CDR3 DNA: TGTGCCAGCAGTGAACGTAGGGGGCGCAATCAGCCCCAGCATTTT
V gene: TRBV6-1
J gene: TRBJ1-5
clone size: few
D gene: TRBD1

CDR3 protein: CASSQKGQEDNQPQHF
CDR3 DNA: TGTGCCAGCAGCCAAAAAGGACAGGAGGATAATCAGCCCCAGCATTTT
V gene: TRBV9
J gene: TRBJ1-5
clone size: few
D gene: TRBD1

CDR3 protein: CASSLRAENTEAFF
CDR3 DNA: TGTGCCAGCAGTTTAAGGGCGGAGAACACTGAAGCTTTCTTT
V gene: TRBV12-3/TRBV12-4
J gene: TRBJ1-1
clone size: .
D gene: .

CDR3 protein: CSARDRQAFNYGYTF
CDR3 DNA: TGCAGTGCTAGAGATAGGCAGGCCTTCAACTATGGCTACACCTTC
V gene: TRBV20-1
J gene: TRBJ1-2
clone size: .
D gene: .

CDR3 protein: CASPTGLAGGTEAFF
CDR3 DNA: TGTGCCAGCCCTACCGGATTGGCAGGGGGGACTGAAGCTTTCTTT
V gene: TRBV6-1
J gene: TRBJ1-1
clone size: few
D gene: TRBD1

CDR3 protein: CASSPLRGLSIYGYTF
CDR3 DNA: TGTGCCAGCAGCCCGCTCCGGGGACTGAGCATCTATGGCTACACCTTC
V gene: TRBV11-2
J gene: TRBJ1-2
clone size: few
D gene: .

CDR3 protein: CASSDTGPTNQPQHF
CDR3 DNA: TGTGCCAGCAGTGATACAGGCCCGACCAATCAGCCCCAGCATTTT
V gene: TRBV2
J gene: TRBJ1-5
clone size: once
D gene: .

CDR3 protein: CSATPGQGYNEQFF
CDR3 DNA: TGCAGTGCTACCCCGGGACAGGGGTACAATGAGCAGTTCTTC
V gene: TRBV20-1
J gene: TRBJ2-1
clone size: many
D gene: TRBD1

CDR3 protein: CASSLVWLAGTQYF
CDR3 DNA: TGTGCCAGCAGTTTAGTGTGGCTAGCAGGGACCCAGTACTTC
V gene: TRBV12-3/TRBV12-4
J gene: TRBJ2-5
clone size: few
D gene: .

CDR3 protein: CASFGGASEAFF
CDR3 DNA: TGCGCCAGCTTCGGCGGGGCCTCCGAAGCTTTCTTT
V gene: TRBV5-1
J gene: TRBJ1-1
clone size: .
D gene: .

CDR3 protein: CASSQDSFAEAFF
CDR3 DNA: TGTGCCAGCAGCCAAGATTCCTTCGCTGAAGCTTTCTTT
V gene: TRBV4-2
J gene: TRBJ1-1
clone size: .
D gene: .